The clone carrying this T cell receptor beta chain was observed a handful of times. Its antigen is as yet unknown. Germline values: CDR1 ENHRY, CDR2 SYGVKD. The V and J ends lost 9 bases and 6 bases, in that order; junction bases with no gene match: 4. The CDR3 has 11 amino acids. Unique molecular identifiers tagged individual cDNA molecules. TCRdb re-called the 5' RACE reads through MiXCR, storing one row per CDR3 protein. The table includes 100,000 to 150,000 distinct CDR3 sequences, 15% detected once. This entry is derived from a study of early T cells in non-severe SARS-CoV-2 infection. Overall study context: Unpaired chains resulted from sequencing bulk RNA of unsorted whole blood.

Study observations and caveats: VDJdb-based matching was biased toward anti-spike CD8 responses and missed private and CD4 specificities.

Material for sequencing was whole blood. This clonotype was sampled from an adult who was a healthcare worker with PCR-confirmed SARS-CoV-2 infection or an uninfected control (not recorded which). V is TRBV10-3 and J is TRBJ2-7; 8 bases are a match to TRBD2. The CDR3, as DNA: TGTGCCATTCGGGGGGGAGGCGAGCAGTACTTC. As protein: CAIRGGGEQYF.